These 2 T cell receptor beta chains share one sample of origin, sequenced in a study of cytomegalovirus exposure and HLA in healthy donors. With 60 Vbeta and 13 Jbeta primers, the PCR was carried out. TCRdb keeps only in-frame clones here, not all; method: immunoSEQ multiplex PCR. The repertoire has about 150,000 clones, more than 60% of them found once; the top ten carry 1.4%. The sequenced sample was PBMCs. Receptors were obtained from a woman in her thirties in good health and CMV-seropositive.

The chain carries TRBV2 and TRBJ1-5; 9 bases line up with TRBD1. With V trimmed by 2 bases and J by 6 bases, 11 bases remained unmatched. The germline CDR1 and CDR2 sequences are SNHLY and FYNNEI. This CDR3 has 17 residues. In nucleotides, the CDR3 is TGTGCCAGCAGTGAACCGGGACAGGGAGTTATGGGTCAGCCCCAGCATTTT. Translated: CASSEPGQGVMGQPQHF.

This chain connects TRBV18 to TRBJ2-3; tentative D call: TRBD1 (5 bases). This CDR3 has 14 amino acids. In germline, CDR1 is KGHSH, CDR2 LQKENI. Trimming removed 2 bases from V and 2 bases from J, with 8 bases in between. The CDR3 sequence: CASSPRGHTDTQYF. The CDR3 DNA follows: TGTGCCAGCTCACCAAGGGGTCACACAGATACGCAGTATTTT.